The 28 T cell receptor beta chains below were found in one sample sequenced in a study of T cells in Graves' hyperthyroidism and ophthalmopathy. RNA transcripts served as the template for amplifying TCR beta CDR3 regions. With the HTBI primer set, the TCR CDR3 went through a first round of RT-PCR. TCRdb ran MiXCR on the multiplex PCR reads and lists one entry per CDR3 protein. The top ten hold roughly 30% of the sample, which has about 640,000 distinct CDR3 sequences, about a fifth seen once. The sequencing input was blood. The receptor set was obtained from a man younger than 40 with Graves' ophthalmopathy.

The CDR3 is CATSRENQPQHF. In DNA, the CDR3 is TGTGCCACCAGCAGAGAAAATCAGCCCCAGCATTTT. V is TRBV15 and J is TRBJ1-5; D is ambiguous. The V gene's germline CDR1 is LNHNV and CDR2 YYDKDF (reference sequence). Trimming removed 0 bases from V and 4 bases from J, with 1 base in between. This CDR3 region has 12 residues.

This clonotype came up a few times. The V gene is TRBV20-1, the J gene TRBJ2-1; 12 bases match TRBD2. This CDR3 has 14 residues. Germline trimming cut 5 bases from V and 8 bases from J; bases unmatched to any gene: 7. CDR1 and CDR2 from the germline V gene are DFQATT and SNEGSKA (reference sequence). The CDR3 is CSALTSGRRDEQFF. The DNA for the CDR3 is TGCAGTGCTCTGACTAGCGGGAGACGTGATGAGCAGTTCTTC.

The chain combines TRBV5-5 with TRBJ2-7; possibly TRBD1 for D (5 bases). The CDR3 contains 16 residues. Looked up from germline, CDR1 is SGHKS and CDR2 is YYEKEE (reference sequence). Deletions cut 0 bases from V and 3 bases from J, with 16 bases between. The CDR3: CASSLARQGLGYEQYF. The CDR3 coding sequence is TGTGCCAGCAGCTTGGCCCGGCAGGGTCTTGGCTACGAGCAGTACTTC. The entire variable domain, with the rest obtained from reference TRBV5-5 and TRBJ2-7, is as follows: DAGVTQSPTHLIKTRGQQVTLRCSPISGHKSVSWYQQVLGQGPQFIFQYYEKEERGRGNFPDRFSARQFPNYSSELNVNALLLGDSALYLCASSLARQGLGYEQYFGPGTRLTVT.

In its sample, this clonotype was seen many times. The V and J genes are TRBV18 and TRBJ2-4; weak D call: TRBD1 (6 bases). Trimming pared 0 bases from V and 9 bases from J, leaving 9 bases between. The CDR3 is 13 amino acids. CDR1 KGHSH and CDR2 LQKENI come from the germline V gene. The CDR3 spells CASSPPQGGIQYF. CDR3 nucleotide sequence: TGTGCCAGCTCACCACCCCAAGGGGGCATTCAGTACTTC.

This clonotype came up a few times. This rearrangement joins TRBV6-1 to TRBJ1-4, with 8 bases that match TRBD1. This CDR3 has 15 amino acids. Germline CDR1 and CDR2: MNHNS and SASEGT. The V segment lost 6 bases and the J segment 4 bases; nucleotides outside the gene matches: 7. DNA of the CDR3: TGTGCCAGCAGCTACCTCAGGGGGCTTAATGAAAAACTGTTTTTT. Encoded protein: CASSYLRGLNEKLFF.

This clonotype appeared many times. J is TRBJ1-1 and V is TRBV2; the D is unclear. V was cut by 3 bases and J by 5 bases, with 10 bases left in between. The CDR3 extends over 13 amino acids. The germline V gene encodes CDR1 SNHLY and CDR2 FYNNEI. CDR3 loop: CASSERGITEAFF. The CDR3 bases are TGTGCCAGCAGTGAGAGAGGAATAACTGAAGCTTTCTTT.

This clonotype appeared a few times. The chain recombines TRBV20-1 with TRBJ2-1; D is ambiguous. Germline-derived CDR1 and CDR2 are DFQATT and SNEGSKA (reference sequence). CDR3 length equals 12 residues. Trimming removed 5 bases at V and 8 bases at J, with 13 bases between. CDR3 amino acids: CSAARFADEQFF. As DNA, the CDR3 is TGCAGTGCTGCCCGTTTCGCCGATGAGCAGTTCTTC.

CDR3 loop: CSARDRGRAKSEQFF. For the CDR3, the DNA is TGCAGTGCTAGAGATCGCGGGAGGGCGAAGAGCGAGCAGTTCTTC. The V gene is TRBV20-1, the J gene TRBJ2-1, with 9 bases identical to TRBD2. The germline V gene has CDR1 DFQATT and CDR2 SNEGSKA (reference sequence). V shed 0 bases, J shed 10 bases, and the junction held 10 bases outside the gene matches. CDR3 length equals 15 residues.

In its sample, this clonotype was seen many times. This chain joins TRBV20-1 and TRBJ2-7, with TRBD1 as a possible D gene (6 bases). The CDR3 is 13 residues long. Germline CDR1 and CDR2: DFQATT and SNEGSKA (reference sequence). V was trimmed by 6 bases and J by 5 bases, leaving 17 bases between them. Here the CDR3 reads CSARTENLDEQYF. The CDR3 coding sequence is TGCAGTGCAAGGACAGAGAACCTTGACGAGCAGTACTTC.

This clonotype has only a few counts. The rearrangement joins TRBV9 to TRBJ1-1; D may be TRBD1 (5 bases). The CDR3 is 16 residues long. The V end lost 4 bases, the J end lost 3 bases, and 19 bases lay between the germline ends. Looked up from germline, CDR1 is SGDLS and CDR2 is YYNGEE. This CDR3 reads CASSPPGQGPYTEAFF. CDR3 nucleotides: TGTGCCAGCAGCCCCCCCGGCCAGGGCCCTTACACTGAAGCTTTCTTT.

The chain is built from TRBV28 and TRBJ1-5; the match to TRBD1 covers 8 bases. Germline values: CDR1 MDHEN, CDR2 SYDVKM. V trimming: 6 bases; J trimming: 7 bases; junction bases outside the gene matches: 5. There are 13 residues in the CDR3. CDR3 protein: CASSRTGNQPQHF. The CDR3 DNA reads as TGTGCCAGCAGCAGGACAGGGAACCAGCCCCAGCATTTT.

The chain couples TRBV10-3 to TRBJ2-3, with 10 bases aligning to TRBD2. Germline lookup yields CDR1 ENHRY and CDR2 SYGVKD. V dropped 5 bases and J dropped 6; count of bases not matched to a gene: 8. This CDR3 comprises 15 residues. The CDR3 loop is CAISRLAGEADTQYF. CDR3 DNA: TGTGCCATCAGTAGGCTAGCGGGAGAAGCGGATACGCAGTATTTT.

The chain couples TRBV27 to TRBJ2-7, with 7 bases aligning to TRBD2. With V trimmed by 3 bases and J by 2 bases, 4 bases remained unmatched. This CDR3 region has 14 residues. Germline CDR1 reads MNHEY; CDR2 reads SMNVEV (reference sequence). The CDR3 spells CASSFGGSPYEQYF. The CDR3 DNA follows: TGTGCCAGCAGTTTTGGCGGGAGCCCCTACGAGCAGTACTTC.

The CDR3 DNA reads as TGTGCCAGCTCACCACCCCTAGCGAGCGAACTTCAAGAGACCCAGTACTTC. Its translation is CASSPPLASELQETQYF. This chain connects TRBV18 to TRBJ2-5; TRBD2 might be the D (6 bases). CDR3 length equals 17 residues. Trimming pared 0 bases from V and 2 bases from J, leaving 16 bases between. CDR1 is KGHSH, CDR2 LQKENI, per germline.

This clonotype was found a few times. The chain combines TRBV30 with TRBJ2-3, with 9 bases that match TRBD1. Trimming removed 0 bases from V and 6 bases from J; junction bases left unmatched: 4. CDR1 GTSNPN and CDR2 SVGIG come from the germline V gene (reference sequence). This CDR3 region has 14 residues. The CDR3 nucleotides are TGTGCCTGGAGTGTAGGGACAGGGACCGATACGCAGTATTTT. It specifies CAWSVGTGTDTQYF. Variable domain in full (rest from reference TRBV30 and TRBJ2-3): SQTIHQWPATLVQPVGSPLSLECTVEGTSNPNLYWYRQAAGRGLQLLFYSVGIGQISSEVPQNLSASRPQDRQFILSSKKLLLSDSGFYLCAWSVGTGTDTQYFGPGTRLTVL.

This clonotype was picked up a small number of times. The gene calls are TRBV18 and TRBJ2-1, with 9 bases identical to TRBD2. This CDR3 spans 16 amino acids. Germline V gives CDR1 KGHSH, CDR2 LQKENI. V lost 4 bases and J lost 3; bases outside the gene matches: 7. Here the CDR3 DNA reads TGTGCCAGCTCACGTTCGGTAGCGGGAGACTACAATGAGCAGTTCTTC. The encoded protein is CASSRSVAGDYNEQFF.

V usage is TRBV6-5 and J usage is TRBJ2-1; 7 positions match TRBD2. CDR1 is MNHEY, CDR2 SVGAGI, per germline. The CDR3 covers 14 residues. Germline trimming cut 2 bases from V and 5 bases from J; bases unmatched to any gene: 3. CDR3 loop: CASSYRAGNNEQFF. CDR3 coding DNA: TGTGCCAGCAGTTACAGAGCGGGAAACAATGAGCAGTTCTTC.

This clonotype was counted between two and nine times. The chain combines TRBV12-3 or TRBV12-4 with TRBJ2-7; 11 positions agree with TRBD1. The CDR3 sequence is 15 residues long. The V segment lost 5 bases and the J segment 6 bases; nucleotides outside the gene matches: 9. The DNA of the CDR3 is TGTGCCAGCAGTCTATCCGGGACAGGGGGAGTCGAGCAGTACTTC. This encodes CASSLSGTGGVEQYF.

In regard to this clonotype: This may stem from a read error, because a much larger clone lies one nucleotide away. The chain couples TRBV27 to TRBJ2-6; a weak D match, TRBD2 (7 bases). The length of the CDR3 is 14 residues. The germline V gene encodes CDR1 MNHEY and CDR2 SMNVEV (reference sequence). CDR3 nucleotides: TGTGCCAGCAGTTTATCGGGGGGGGCCAACGTCCCGACTTTC. It specifies CASSLSGGANVPTF.

This chain uses TRBV30 with TRBJ2-7; D tentatively fits TRBD1 or TRBD2 (5 bases each). The CDR3 runs to 13 residues. Germline-derived CDR1 and CDR2 are GTSNPN and SVGIG (reference sequence). Trimming took 3 bases from V and 7 from J, leaving 16 bases between them. In DNA form, the CDR3 reads TGTGCCTGGAGCGGTGGGGGTCCTTTAGAGCAGTACTTC. This translates into CAWSGGGPLEQYF. The full variable domain, with the rest looked up from reference TRBV30 and TRBJ2-7, is SQTIHQWPATLVQPVGSPLSLECTVEGTSNPNLYWYRQAAGRGLQLLFYSVGIGQISSEVPQNLSASRPQDRQFILSSKKLLLSDSGFYLCAWSGGGPLEQYFGPGTRLTVT.

The rearrangement joins TRBV10-3 to TRBJ2-7; tentatively, D is TRBD1 (5 bases). V dropped 10 bases and J dropped 2 bases, with 18 bases sitting between them. The CDR3 has 14 residues. CDR1 is ENHRY, CDR2 SYGVKD, per germline. DNA for the CDR3: TGTGCCAGTCGTTCGACAGAAAGAACCTACGAGCAGTACTTC. The encoded protein is CASRSTERTYEQYF.

V gene TRBV5-6 combines with J gene TRBJ2-3; D unclear. The V end lost 0 bases, the J end lost 0 bases, and 14 bases lay between the germline ends. Germline V lookup: CDR1 SGHDT, CDR2 YYEEEE. This CDR3 comprises 17 residues. CDR3 DNA sequence: TGTGCCAGCAGCTTGGTTCGGCGGTTTGGGAGCACAGATACGCAGTATTTT. It yields the protein CASSLVRRFGSTDTQYF.

This clonotype was seen at least ten times. The chain employs TRBV30 and TRBJ2-7, with D perhaps matching TRBD2 (6 bases). V was shortened by 5 bases and J by 2 bases, with 19 bases between the two germline ends. This CDR3 contains 15 residues. Per the germline V gene, CDR1 is GTSNPN and CDR2 is SVGIG (reference sequence). DNA for the CDR3: TGTGCCTGGCTTCCCCGGGGGAGGAAGACCTACGAGCAGTACTTC. Its translation: CAWLPRGRKTYEQYF.

This clonotype was picked up a small number of times. V gene TRBV7-9 combines with J gene TRBJ2-1; 7 nucleotides match TRBD2. J gave up 3 bases and V 5 bases, and 4 bases lay outside the gene matches. The CDR3 length is 14 residues. Germline CDR1 is SEHNR and CDR2 is FQNEAQ (reference sequence). In DNA, the CDR3 is TGTGCCAGCAGCCCCCTAGCGGACTACAATGAGCAGTTCTTC. Residues: CASSPLADYNEQFF. The full variable domain, in which reference TRBV7-9 and TRBJ2-1 provide the parts outside the CDR3, is DTGVSQNPRHKITKRGQNVTFRCDPISEHNRLYWYRQTLGQGPEFLTYFQNEAQLEKSRLLSDRFSAERPKGSFSTLEIQRTEQGDSAMYLCASSPLADYNEQFFGPGTRLTVL.

The chain uses TRBV28 and TRBJ2-1; a possible D gene is TRBD2 (6 bases). Germline assignment: CDR1 MDHEN and CDR2 SYDVKM. Trimming stripped 7 bases from V and 4 bases from J, with 14 bases between. This CDR3 comprises 14 residues. The CDR3 region has the DNA TGTGCCAGCACCATTAGCGGAGCTTACAATGAGCAGTTCTTC. This translates into CASTISGAYNEQFF.

Comment on this clonotype: A junction end diverges from the germline sequence, so it may reflect a read error. CDR3 bases: TGTGCCAGTACAGCCCCGGGACGGGGAGCCTACGAGCAATACTTC. Translation gives CASTAPGRGAYEQYF. The chain carries TRBV19 and TRBJ2-7, with D perhaps matching TRBD1 or TRBD2 (5 bases each). Germline loops: CDR1 LNHDA, CDR2 SQIVND (reference sequence). The CDR3 runs 15 residues. The full variable domain, rest sourced from reference TRBV19 and TRBJ2-7, is DGGITQSPKYLFRKEGQNVTLSCEQNLNHDAMYWYRQDPGQGLRLIYYSQIVNDFQKGDIAEGYSVSREKKESFPLTVTSAQKNPTAFYLCASTAPGRGAYEQYFGPGTRLTVT.

About this clonotype: A much larger clone sits a single nucleotide away, making a read error possible. This chain uses TRBV12-3 or TRBV12-4 with TRBJ2-2; TRBD1 aligns across 11 bases. The CDR3 length is 17 residues. In nucleotides, the CDR3 is TGTGCCAGCAGTTTAGCGCTGGGACAGGGGGACACCGGGGGGCTGTTTTTT. Translation: CASSLALGQGDTGGLFF.

V is TRBV7-8 and J is TRBJ1-2; possible D gene TRBD1, 6 bases. The CDR3 spans 14 residues. Germline V gene data show CDR1 as SGHVS and CDR2 as FQNEAQ. V was cut by 1 base and J by 4 bases, with 10 bases left in between. CDR3 protein: CASSLGRDTYGYTF. As DNA, the CDR3 is TGTGCCAGCAGCTTAGGGAGGGACACCTATGGCTACACCTTC.